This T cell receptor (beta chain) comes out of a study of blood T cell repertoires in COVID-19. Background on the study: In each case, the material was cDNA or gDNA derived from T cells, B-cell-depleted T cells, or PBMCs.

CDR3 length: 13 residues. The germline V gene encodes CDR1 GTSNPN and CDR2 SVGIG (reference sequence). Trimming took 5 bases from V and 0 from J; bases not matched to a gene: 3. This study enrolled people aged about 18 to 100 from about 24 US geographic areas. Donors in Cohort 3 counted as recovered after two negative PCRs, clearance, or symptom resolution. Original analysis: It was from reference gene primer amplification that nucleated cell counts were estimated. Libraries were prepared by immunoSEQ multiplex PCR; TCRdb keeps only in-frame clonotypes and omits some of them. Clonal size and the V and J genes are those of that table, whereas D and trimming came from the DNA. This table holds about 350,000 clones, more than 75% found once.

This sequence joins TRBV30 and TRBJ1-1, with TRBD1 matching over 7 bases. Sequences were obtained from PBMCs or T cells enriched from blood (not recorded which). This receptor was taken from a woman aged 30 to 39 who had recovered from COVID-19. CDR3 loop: CAWRDSLNTEAFF. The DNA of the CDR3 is TGTGCCTGGCGGGACAGCCTGAACACTGAAGCTTTCTTT. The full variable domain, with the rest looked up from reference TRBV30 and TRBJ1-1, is SQTIHQWPATLVQPVGSPLSLECTVEGTSNPNLYWYRQAAGRGLQLLFYSVGIGQISSEVPQNLSASRPQDRQFILSSKKLLLSDSGFYLCAWRDSLNTEAFFGQGTRLTVV.